This T cell receptor (beta chain) was captured by sequencing in a study of control samples from healthy donors and cancer patients (dated by TCRdb to between 2020 and 2021). Of note for this clone: Its target antigen remains unknown. Per-nucleotide qualities are absent, and no much larger clonotype sits a single base away.

In the germline V gene, CDR1 corresponds to SQVTM and CDR2 to ANQGSEA. Trimming takes 6 bases from V and 4 bases from J, and the germline ends sit 13 bases apart. The CDR3 measures 13 amino acids from cysteine to phenylalanine. This entry keeps only the CDR3 DNA: 39 bases, framed from base 1. The library was built by means of the immunoSEQ multiplex PCR assay. TCRdb took this table from immuneACCESS and kept in-frame rearrangements with V and J called. Such tables lack part of the clones; where checked against another copy, unresolved V genes explain under half of the gap, and the rest is unexplained. The sample profile shows 75,000 to 90,000 clones; about 85% of them were found once. The ten largest clones take up approximately 2.1% of the sample.

The V gene is TRBV29-1 and the J gene is TRBJ1-5; TRBD1 could be the D gene, as 6 bases match. The specimen was blood. This receptor was identified in a woman between 35 and 50 years old in good health. In nucleotides, the sequence is TGCAGCGTCGCCACAGGGTATAATCAGCCCCAGCATTTT. Its protein is CSVATGYNQPQHF.